Listed below are T cell receptor beta chains from one sample, sequenced in a study of blood T cell repertoires in COVID-19. Libraries were prepared by immunoSEQ multiplex PCR; TCRdb keeps only in-frame clonotypes and omits some of them. The data show around 200,000 clones, roughly 80% seen once. Input material: peripheral blood. Receptors originate from a woman in her 40s with active or convalescent COVID-19. Both conserved end residues are trimmed from each CDR3. The order of the fields is V gene, CDR3 length, J gene, CDR3 protein.

>TRBV27|11|TRBJ2-3
ASSIGIGGRWD
>TRBV4-1|12|TRBJ1-4
ASSRGTGSLYLF
>TRBV5-6|17|TRBJ2-1
ASSSWSGGSGGSVNEQF
>TRBV19|10|TRBJ2-1
ASSFETSKQF
>TRBV6-5|11|TRBJ1-1
ASRINLNTEAF
>TRBV3-1/TRBV3-2|15|TRBJ2-3
ASSPRLAGDGTDTQY
>TRBV18|15|TRBJ2-5
ASSPPAGEPYQETQY
>TRBV27|17|TRBJ2-3
ASSLWPGLAGGLADTQY
>TRBV4-3|11|TRBJ2-1
ASSQVLYNEQF
>TRBV28|13|TRBJ1-5
ASSLWTGDNQPQH
>TRBV19|14|TRBJ2-2
ASSIPQVRLGGELF
>TRBV5-5|14|TRBJ2-1
ASSSNPRRGQDEQF
>TRBV27|13|TRBJ2-1
ASSLSLSSYNEQF
>TRBV19|15|TRBJ1-4
ASSIDSFPQGGEKLF
>TRBV28|11|TRBJ1-1
ASRGRTGTEAF
>TRBV29-1|10|TRBJ2-4
SVAGAGVIQY
>TRBV4-1|14|TRBJ1-2
ASSPGQGAFNYGYT
>TRBV21-1|12|TRBJ1-5
ASTCRRAGQPQH
>TRBV9|14|TRBJ1-6
ASSLTGTGGGSPLH
>TRBV29-1|10|TRBJ1-1
SVAAGSTEAF
>TRBV7-8|11|TRBJ1-1
ASRTTGFTEAF
>TRBV5-1|13|TRBJ2-5
ASSFLAGGQETQY
>TRBV5-1|11|TRBJ1-1
ASSSTGMTEAF
>TRBV6-5|12|TRBJ1-1
ASRGQGKNTEAF
>TRBV14|13|TRBJ2-7
ASSRVTGVGYEQY
>TRBV18|14|TRBJ1-5
ASSPDQGVSNQPQH
>TRBV6-5|13|TRBJ1-5
ASSPDRSGFQPQH
>TRBV5-1|15|TRBJ2-1
ASSLVPQQSSYNEQF
>TRBV7-9|13|TRBJ2-3
ASSLTSGGTDTQY
>TRBV28|14|TRBJ2-3
ASSQRWGGATDTQY
>TRBV11-3|11|TRBJ2-7
ASSLVAGSEQY
>TRBV18|16|TRBJ1-1
ASSRVRGQGGLNTEAF
>TRBV11-3|14|TRBJ1-1
ASSFGQGTMDTEAF
>TRBV6-6|13|TRBJ2-7
ATQPVDIQPYEQY
>TRBV4-2|14|TRBJ1-3
ASSRLGDISGNTIY
>TRBV28|13|TRBJ2-7
ASSLGDRVTDEQY
>TRBV9|13|TRBJ1-6
ASSAGTGHNSPLH
>TRBV6-2/TRBV6-3|14|TRBJ2-5
ASSYSSLREEPSEH
>TRBV28|13|TRBJ1-5
ASSLPGKRGQPQH
>TRBV18|11|TRBJ1-1
ASSPPNPTEAF
>TRBV7-9|11|TRBJ2-7
ASSPQGPYEQY
>TRBV30|14|TRBJ1-2
AWSVQGWGSKYGYT
>TRBV7-3|12|TRBJ2-5
ASSLTGGSETQY
>TRBV6-6|11|TRBJ2-3
ASTPGSADTQY
>TRBV9|14|TRBJ2-1
ASSVGLAGFYNEQF
>TRBV6-5|11|TRBJ2-3
ASSYRGTDTQY
>TRBV6-5|10|TRBJ1-1
ASRRDRGEAF
>TRBV7-9|13|TRBJ1-3
ASREQGASGNTIY
>TRBV30|13|TRBJ2-2
AWDPGTGLTGELF
>TRBV18|12|TRBJ1-6
ASSPQGSDSPLH
>TRBV10-1|12|TRBJ2-1
ASSESAGSNEQF